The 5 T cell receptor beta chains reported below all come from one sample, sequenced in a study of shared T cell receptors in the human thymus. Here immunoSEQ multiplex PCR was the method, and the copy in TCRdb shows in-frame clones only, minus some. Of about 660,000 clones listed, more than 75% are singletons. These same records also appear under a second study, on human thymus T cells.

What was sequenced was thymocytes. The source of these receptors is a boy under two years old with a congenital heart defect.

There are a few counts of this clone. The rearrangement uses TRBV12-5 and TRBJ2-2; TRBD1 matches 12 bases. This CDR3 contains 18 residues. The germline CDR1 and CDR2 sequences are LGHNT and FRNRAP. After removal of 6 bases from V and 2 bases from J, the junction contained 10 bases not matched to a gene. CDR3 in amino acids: CASGDPGQGAINTGELFF. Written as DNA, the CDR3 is TGTGCTAGTGGGGACCCGGGACAGGGGGCGATTAACACCGGGGAGCTGTTTTTT.

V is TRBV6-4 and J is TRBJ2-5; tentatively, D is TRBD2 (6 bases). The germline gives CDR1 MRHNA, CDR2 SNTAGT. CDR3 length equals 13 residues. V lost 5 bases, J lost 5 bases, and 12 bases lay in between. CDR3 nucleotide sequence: TGTGCCAGCAGTACGGGAGTCAAGGAGACCCAGTACTTC. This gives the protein CASSTGVKETQYF.

CDR3 sequence (DNA): TGCGCCAGCAGCCCCGTCGTGGGCCGCAACTATGGCTACACCTTC. Translation: CASSPVVGRNYGYTF. The rearrangement links TRBV4-3 to TRBJ1-2; D not resolved. V gave up 4 bases and J gave up 2 bases, with 14 bases separating them. CDR1 and CDR2 (germline): LGHNA, YSLEER. The CDR3 runs to 15 residues.

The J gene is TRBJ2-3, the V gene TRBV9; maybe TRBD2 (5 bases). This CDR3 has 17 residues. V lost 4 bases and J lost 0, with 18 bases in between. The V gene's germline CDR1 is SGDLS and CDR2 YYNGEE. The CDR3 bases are TGTGCCAGCAGCCCCCGGTCGCGGGCCTTTAGCACAGATACGCAGTATTTT. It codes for CASSPRSRAFSTDTQYF.

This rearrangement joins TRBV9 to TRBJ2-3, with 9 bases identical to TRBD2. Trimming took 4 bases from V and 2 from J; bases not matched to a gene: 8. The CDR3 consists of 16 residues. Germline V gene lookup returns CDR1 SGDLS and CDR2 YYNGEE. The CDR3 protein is CASSPWGGRATDTQYF. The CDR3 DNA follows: TGTGCCAGCAGCCCGTGGGGCGGGAGGGCCACAGATACGCAGTATTTT.